This TCR beta chain was recorded in a study of T cells in Graves' hyperthyroidism and ophthalmopathy. Broader study findings: Blood also showed most of the thyroid clonotypes that were expanded above 0.001. Stable hyperthyroidism and ophthalmopathy were separated using 13 V-J signatures.

This clonotype was recorded once. Antigen unknown. TCR beta CDR3 regions were amplified from RNA. HTBI primers were employed in a first-round RT-PCR of the TCR CDR3. MiXCR, run by TCRdb on the multiplex PCR reads, gives a single entry per CDR3 protein. The sample includes hundreds of thousands of distinct CDR3 sequences, roughly 18% of them seen just once. V was pared by 6 bases and J by 1 base, with 10 bases between. There are 14 residues in the CDR3. The germline V gene encodes CDR1 WNHNN and CDR2 SYGVQD (reference sequence). The V gene is TRBV10-1, the J gene TRBJ1-5, with D unresolved. The sequencing sample was made of blood. The source is a man aged 50 to 60 with Graves' ophthalmopathy. CDR3 loop: CASRMGASNQPQHF. In DNA form, the CDR3 reads TGCGCCAGCAGGATGGGAGCGAGCAATCAGCCCCAGCATTTT.